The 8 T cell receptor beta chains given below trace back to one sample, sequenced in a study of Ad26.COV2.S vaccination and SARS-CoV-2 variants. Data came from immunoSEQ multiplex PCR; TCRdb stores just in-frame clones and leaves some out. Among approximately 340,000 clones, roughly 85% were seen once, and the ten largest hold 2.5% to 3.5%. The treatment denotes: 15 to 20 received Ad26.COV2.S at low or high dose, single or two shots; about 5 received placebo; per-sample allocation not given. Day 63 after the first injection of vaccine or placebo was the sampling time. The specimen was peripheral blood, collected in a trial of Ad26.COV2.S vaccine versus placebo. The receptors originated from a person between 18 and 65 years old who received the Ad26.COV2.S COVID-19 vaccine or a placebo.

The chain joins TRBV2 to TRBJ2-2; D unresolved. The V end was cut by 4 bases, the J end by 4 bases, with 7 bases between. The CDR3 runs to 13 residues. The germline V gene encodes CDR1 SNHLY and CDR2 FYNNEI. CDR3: CASSVYGTGELFF. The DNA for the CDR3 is TGTGCCAGCAGTGTATACGGCACCGGGGAGCTGTTTTTT.

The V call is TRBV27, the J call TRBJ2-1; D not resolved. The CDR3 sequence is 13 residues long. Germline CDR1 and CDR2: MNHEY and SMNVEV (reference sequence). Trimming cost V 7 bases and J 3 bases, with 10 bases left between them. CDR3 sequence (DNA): TGTGCCAGCAAAGGGCAGAGCTACAATGAGCAGTTCTTC. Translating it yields CASKGQSYNEQFF.

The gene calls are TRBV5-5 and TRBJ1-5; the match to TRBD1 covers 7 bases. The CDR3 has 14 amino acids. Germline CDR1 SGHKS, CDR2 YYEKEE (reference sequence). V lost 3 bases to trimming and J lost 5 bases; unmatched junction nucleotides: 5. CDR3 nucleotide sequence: TGTGCCAGCAGCTCGGAGGGGGCGCATCAGCCCCAGCATTTT. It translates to CASSSEGAHQPQHF.

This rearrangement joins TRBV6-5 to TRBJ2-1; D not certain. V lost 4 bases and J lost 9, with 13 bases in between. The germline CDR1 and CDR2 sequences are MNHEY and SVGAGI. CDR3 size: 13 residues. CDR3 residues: CASSLGGIVEQFF. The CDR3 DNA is TGTGCCAGCAGTTTAGGCGGCATCGTTGAGCAGTTCTTC.

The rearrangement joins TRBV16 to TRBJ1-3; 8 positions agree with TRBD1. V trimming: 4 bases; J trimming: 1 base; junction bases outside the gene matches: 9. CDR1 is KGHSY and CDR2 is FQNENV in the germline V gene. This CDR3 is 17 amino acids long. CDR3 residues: CASSLAAGGHSGNTIYF. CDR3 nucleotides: TGTGCCAGCAGCCTAGCGGCAGGGGGCCATTCTGGAAACACCATATATTTT.

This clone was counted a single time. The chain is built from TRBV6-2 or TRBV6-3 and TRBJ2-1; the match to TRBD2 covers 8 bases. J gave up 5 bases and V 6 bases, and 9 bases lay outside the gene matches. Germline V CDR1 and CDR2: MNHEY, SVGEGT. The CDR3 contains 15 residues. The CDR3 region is CASSTPGLGNNEQFF. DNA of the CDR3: TGTGCCAGCAGCACCCCGGGACTAGGTAACAATGAGCAGTTCTTC.

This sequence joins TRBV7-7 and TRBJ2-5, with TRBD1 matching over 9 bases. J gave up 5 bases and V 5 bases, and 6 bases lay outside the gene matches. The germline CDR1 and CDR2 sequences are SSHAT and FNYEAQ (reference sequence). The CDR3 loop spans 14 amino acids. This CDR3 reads CASSQQGAGETQYF. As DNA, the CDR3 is TGTGCCAGCAGCCAACAGGGGGCTGGGGAGACCCAGTACTTC.

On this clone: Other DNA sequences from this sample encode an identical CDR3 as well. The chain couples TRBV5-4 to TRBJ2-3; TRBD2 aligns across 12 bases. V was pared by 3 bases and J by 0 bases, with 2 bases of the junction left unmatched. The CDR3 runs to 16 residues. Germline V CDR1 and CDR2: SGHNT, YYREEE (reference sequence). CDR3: CASSSGLAGSTDTQYF. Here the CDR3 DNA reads TGTGCCAGCAGCTCCGGACTAGCGGGAAGCACAGATACGCAGTATTTT.